The present entry profiles one T cell receptor beta chain with its context. TCR alpha and beta CDR3 regions were amplified from RNA using iRepertoire nested multiplex PCR. TCRdb re-analysed the multiplex PCR reads in MiXCR, keeping a single row per CDR3 protein. Of 300,000 to 450,000 distinct CDR3 sequences listed, 41% are singletons. The sample originates from a study of glioma-infiltrating T cells. The CDR3 runs 16 residues. Unmatched junction bases numbered 8, after V lost 3 bases and J lost 4 bases. Looked up from germline, CDR1 is MDHEN and CDR2 is SYDVKM. Sequencing used glioma tissue, nonneoplastic brain tissue, or PBMCs (not recorded which). The sequence was collected from a human donor with low-grade glioma or glioblastoma, undergoing nonglioma brain surgery, or in good health (not recorded which). This rearrangement joins TRBV28 to TRBJ2-2, with 7 nucleotides matching TRBD1. CDR3 DNA sequence: TGTGCCAGCAGTTTCCCTGACAGGGTTCCCACCGGGGAGCTGTTTTTT. Protein product: CASSFPDRVPTGELFF.